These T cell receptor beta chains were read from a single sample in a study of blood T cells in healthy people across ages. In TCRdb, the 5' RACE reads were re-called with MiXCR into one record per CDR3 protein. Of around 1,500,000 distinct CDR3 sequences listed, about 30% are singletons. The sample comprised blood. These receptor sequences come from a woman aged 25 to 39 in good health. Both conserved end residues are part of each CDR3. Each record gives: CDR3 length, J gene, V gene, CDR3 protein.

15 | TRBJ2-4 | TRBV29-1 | CSVWDRALAKNIQYF
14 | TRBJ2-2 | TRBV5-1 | CASSVGENTGELFF
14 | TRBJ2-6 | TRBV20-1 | CSARQSSGANVLTF
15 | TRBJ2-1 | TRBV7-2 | CASRTGGRTYNEQFF
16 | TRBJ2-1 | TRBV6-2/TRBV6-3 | CATKRPSGAIYNKQFF
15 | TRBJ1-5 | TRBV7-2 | CASSLVGNSNQPQHF
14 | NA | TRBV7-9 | CASSPLVQAYEQYF
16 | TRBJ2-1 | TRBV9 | CASSYQGVSSYNEQFF
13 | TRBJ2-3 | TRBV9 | CASSRAGLSEQYF
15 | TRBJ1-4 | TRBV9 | CASSVDNGPNEKLFF
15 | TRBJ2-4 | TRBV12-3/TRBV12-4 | CASSLALAGSGIQYF
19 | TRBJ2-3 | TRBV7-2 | CASSPIVGLAGVVCDTQYF
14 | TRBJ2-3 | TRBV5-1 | CASSSGSGADTQYF
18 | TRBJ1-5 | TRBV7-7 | CASSFRQETPIGNQPQHF
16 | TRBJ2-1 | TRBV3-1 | CASSQGHLRGSGYEFF
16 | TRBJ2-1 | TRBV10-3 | CAIPGLAEANYNEQFF
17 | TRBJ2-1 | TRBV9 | CASSVELGTSGINEQFF
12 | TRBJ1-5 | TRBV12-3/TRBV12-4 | CASNNLGEPQHF
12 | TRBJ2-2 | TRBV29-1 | CSVSGLAGELFF
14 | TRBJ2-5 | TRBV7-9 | CASSLGGNSGTQYF
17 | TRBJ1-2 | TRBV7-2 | CASSLRGGGFREYGYTF
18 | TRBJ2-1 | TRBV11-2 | CASSFVVDYHDGYNEQFF
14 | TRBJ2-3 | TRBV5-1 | CASSLGDRTDTQYF
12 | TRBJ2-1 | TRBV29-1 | CSVVWDLGEQFF
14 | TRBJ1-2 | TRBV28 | CAMANRGLGYGYTF
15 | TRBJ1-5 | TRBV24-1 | CATSDPGTGNQPQHF
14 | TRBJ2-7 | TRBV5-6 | CASSQRGGLYEQYF
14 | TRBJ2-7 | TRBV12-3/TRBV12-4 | CASSAWTGAYEQYF
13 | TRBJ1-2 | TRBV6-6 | CASRGQGTGGYTF
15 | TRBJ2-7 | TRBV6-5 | CASSVLATVSYEQYF
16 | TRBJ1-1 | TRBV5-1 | CASSFGHGTGGTEAFF
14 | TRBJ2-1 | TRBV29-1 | CSVGKRSHYNEQFF
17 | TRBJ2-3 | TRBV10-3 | CAISPQASGTATDTQYF
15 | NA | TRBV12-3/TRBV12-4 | CASSLGLSSYNEQYF
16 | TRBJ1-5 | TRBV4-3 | CASSPEVAGGNQPQHF
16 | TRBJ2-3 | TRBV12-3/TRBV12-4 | CASSSQTSGSADAQYF
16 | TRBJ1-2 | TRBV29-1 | CSVVPLGQGDSKGYTF
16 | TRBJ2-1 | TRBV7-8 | CASSLDPGHFQETQFF
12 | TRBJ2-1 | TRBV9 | CASTGQGDEQFF
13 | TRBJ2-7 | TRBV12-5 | CARGLGNEYEQYF